This T cell receptor (beta chain) was retrieved from a study of response to subunit inactivated influenza vaccine. This CDR3 spans 16 amino acids. Per the germline V gene, CDR1 is SGHTA and CDR2 is FQGNSA. Trimming removed 0 bases from V and 5 bases from J, with 13 bases in between. TCRdb reprocessed the RT-PCR reads with MiXCR, giving one entry per CDR3 protein. The table lists more than 700,000 distinct CDR3 sequences, roughly 20% of them singletons. The TCR originated in a man in his fifties who received an inactivated influenza vaccine. The chain is built from TRBV7-2 and TRBJ2-2, with TRBD1 as a possible D gene (6 bases). This specimen consisted of PBMCs from blood, obtained more than 4 days after vaccination. CDR3 amino acids: CASSLAARGLTGELFF. CDR3 DNA: TGTGCCAGCAGCTTAGCGGCCAGGGGCCTGACCGGGGAGCTGTTTTTT.